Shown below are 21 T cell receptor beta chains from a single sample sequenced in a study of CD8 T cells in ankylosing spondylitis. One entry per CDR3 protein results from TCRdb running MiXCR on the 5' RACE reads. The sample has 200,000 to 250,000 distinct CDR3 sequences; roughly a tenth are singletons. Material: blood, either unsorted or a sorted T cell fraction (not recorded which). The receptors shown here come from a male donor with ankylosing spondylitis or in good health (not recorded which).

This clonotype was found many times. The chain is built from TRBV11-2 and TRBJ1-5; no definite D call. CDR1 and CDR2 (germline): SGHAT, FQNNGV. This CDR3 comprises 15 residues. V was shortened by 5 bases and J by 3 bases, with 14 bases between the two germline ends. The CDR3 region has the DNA TGTGCCAGCAGCCCCTTCGCTGGTTTCAATCAGCCCCAGCATTTT. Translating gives CASSPFAGFNQPQHF.

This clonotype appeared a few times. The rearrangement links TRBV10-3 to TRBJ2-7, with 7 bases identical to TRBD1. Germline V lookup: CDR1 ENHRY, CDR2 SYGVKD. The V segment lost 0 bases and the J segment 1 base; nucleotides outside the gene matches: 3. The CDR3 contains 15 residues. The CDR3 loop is CAISESGTVSYEQYF. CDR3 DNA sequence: TGTGCCATCAGTGAGTCTGGGACAGTATCCTACGAGCAGTACTTC.

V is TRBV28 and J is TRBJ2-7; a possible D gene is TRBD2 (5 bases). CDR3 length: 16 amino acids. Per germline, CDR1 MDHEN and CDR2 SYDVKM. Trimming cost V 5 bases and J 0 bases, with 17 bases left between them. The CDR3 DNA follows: TGTGCCAGCAGTCCCTCAATCGAGGGAAGCTCCTACGAGCAGTACTTC. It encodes CASSPSIEGSSYEQYF. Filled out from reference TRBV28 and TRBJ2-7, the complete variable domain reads DVKVTQSSRYLVKRTGEKVFLECVQDMDHENMFWYRQDPGLGLRLIYFSYDVKMKEKGDIPEGYSVSREKKERFSLILESASTNQTSMYLCASSPSIEGSSYEQYFGPGTRLTVT.

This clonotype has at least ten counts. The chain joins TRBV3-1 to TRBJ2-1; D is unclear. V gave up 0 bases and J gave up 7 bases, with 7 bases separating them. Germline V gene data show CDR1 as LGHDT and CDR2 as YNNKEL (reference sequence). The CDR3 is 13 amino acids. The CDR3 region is CASSQDRLNEQFF. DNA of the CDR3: TGTGCCAGCAGCCAAGATCGCTTGAATGAGCAGTTCTTC.

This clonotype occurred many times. The CDR3 DNA is TGTGCCAGCAGATCCACAGGGGATCGTACCACTGAAGCTTTCTTT. It codes for CASRSTGDRTTEAFF. J is TRBJ1-1 and V is TRBV12-3 or TRBV12-4; 7 bases match TRBD1. The CDR3 is 15 residues long. J was trimmed by 4 bases and V by 6 bases; bases with no gene match: 11.

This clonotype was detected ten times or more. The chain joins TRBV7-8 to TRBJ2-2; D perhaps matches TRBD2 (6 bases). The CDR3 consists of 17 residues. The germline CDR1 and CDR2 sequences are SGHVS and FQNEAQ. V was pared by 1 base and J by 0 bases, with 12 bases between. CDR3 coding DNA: TGTGCCAGCAGCTTAGGTCTAGCGACCCCGAACACCGGGGAGCTGTTTTTT. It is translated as CASSLGLATPNTGELFF.

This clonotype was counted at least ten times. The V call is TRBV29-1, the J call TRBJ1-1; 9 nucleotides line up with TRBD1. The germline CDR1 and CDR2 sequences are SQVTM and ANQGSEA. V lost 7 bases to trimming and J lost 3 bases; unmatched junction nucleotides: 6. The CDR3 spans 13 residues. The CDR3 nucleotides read TGCAGCGCCAAGGACAGGGGAGACACTGAAGCTTTCTTT. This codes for CSAKDRGDTEAFF.

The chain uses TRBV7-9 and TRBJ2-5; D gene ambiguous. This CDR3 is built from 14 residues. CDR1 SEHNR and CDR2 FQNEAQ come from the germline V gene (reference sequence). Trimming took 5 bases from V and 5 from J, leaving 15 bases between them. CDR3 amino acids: CASSPSRFEETQYF. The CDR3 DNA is TGTGCCAGCAGCCCGAGCAGGTTCGAGGAGACCCAGTACTTC.

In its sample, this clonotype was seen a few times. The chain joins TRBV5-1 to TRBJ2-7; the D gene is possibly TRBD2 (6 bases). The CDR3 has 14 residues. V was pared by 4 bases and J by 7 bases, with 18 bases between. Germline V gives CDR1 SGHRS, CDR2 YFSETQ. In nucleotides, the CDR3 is TGCGCCAGCAGCCAATTGGAGCCGGCGGGGGAGCAGTACTTC. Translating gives CASSQLEPAGEQYF.

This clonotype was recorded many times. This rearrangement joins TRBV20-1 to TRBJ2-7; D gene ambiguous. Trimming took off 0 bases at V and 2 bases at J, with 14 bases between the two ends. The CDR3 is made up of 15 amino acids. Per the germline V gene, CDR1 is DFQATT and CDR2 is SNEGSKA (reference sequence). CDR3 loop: CSARDTKRGPYEQYF. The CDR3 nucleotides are TGCAGTGCTAGAGATACCAAGCGAGGACCCTACGAGCAGTACTTC.

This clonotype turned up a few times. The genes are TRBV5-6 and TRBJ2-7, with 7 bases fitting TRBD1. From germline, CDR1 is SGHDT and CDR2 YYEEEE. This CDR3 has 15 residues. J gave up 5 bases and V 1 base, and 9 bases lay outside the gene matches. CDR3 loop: CASSLTTRQGDEQYF. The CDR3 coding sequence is TGTGCCAGCAGCTTGACAACCAGACAGGGAGACGAGCAGTACTTC.

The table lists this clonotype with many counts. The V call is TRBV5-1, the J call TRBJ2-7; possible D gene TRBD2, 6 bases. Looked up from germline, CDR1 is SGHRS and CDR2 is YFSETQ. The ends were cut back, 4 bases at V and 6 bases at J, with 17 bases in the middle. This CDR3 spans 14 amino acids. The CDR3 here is CASSTEGRLGEQYF. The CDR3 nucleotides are TGCGCCAGCAGCACGGAGGGCAGGCTCGGCGAGCAGTACTTC.

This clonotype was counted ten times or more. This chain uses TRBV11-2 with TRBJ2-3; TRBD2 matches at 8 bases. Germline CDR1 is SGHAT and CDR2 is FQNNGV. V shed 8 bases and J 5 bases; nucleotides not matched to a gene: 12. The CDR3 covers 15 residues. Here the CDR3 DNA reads TGTGCCAGCGAGGTGTCGGGGGGGCCGGGAGATACGCAGTATTTT. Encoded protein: CASEVSGGPGDTQYF.

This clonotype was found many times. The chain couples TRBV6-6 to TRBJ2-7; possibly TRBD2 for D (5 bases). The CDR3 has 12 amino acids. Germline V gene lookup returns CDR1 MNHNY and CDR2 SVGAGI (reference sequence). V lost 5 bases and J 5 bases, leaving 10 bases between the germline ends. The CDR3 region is CASSVPGNEQYF. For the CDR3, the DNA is TGTGCCAGCAGTGTACCGGGGAACGAGCAGTACTTC.

The CDR3: CASSVGTSGEQYF. DNA of the CDR3: TGTGCCAGCAGCGTTGGGACTAGCGGCGAGCAGTACTTC. This chain links TRBV9 with TRBJ2-7; 11 positions agree with TRBD2. CDR1 and CDR2 (germline): SGDLS, YYNGEE. Unmatched junction bases numbered 1, after V lost 2 bases and J lost 6 bases. This CDR3 is built from 13 residues.

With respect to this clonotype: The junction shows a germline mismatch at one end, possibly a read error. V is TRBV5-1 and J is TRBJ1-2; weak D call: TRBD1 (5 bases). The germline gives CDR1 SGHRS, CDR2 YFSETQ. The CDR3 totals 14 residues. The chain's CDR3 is CASSSQGNNYGYPF. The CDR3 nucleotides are TGCGCCAGCAGCTCTCAGGGAAATAACTATGGCTACCCCTTC.

DNA of the CDR3: TGTGCCAGCAGCTTATTCGGGGTCGAAGCTTTCTTT. Amino acids: CASSLFGVEAFF. The chain uses TRBV7-9 and TRBJ1-1; D remains ambiguous. CDR3 size: 12 residues. With 2 bases removed from V and 8 bases from J, the gap between germline ends came to 9 bases. CDR1 and CDR2 from the germline V gene are SEHNR and FQNEAQ (reference sequence).

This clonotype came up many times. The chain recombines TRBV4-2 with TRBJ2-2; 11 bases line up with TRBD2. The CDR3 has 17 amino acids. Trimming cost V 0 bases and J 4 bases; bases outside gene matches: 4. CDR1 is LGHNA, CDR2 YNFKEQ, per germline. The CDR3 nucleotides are TGTGCCAGCAGCCAAGAAACGACTAGCGGGACCACCGGGGAGCTGTTTTTT. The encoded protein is CASSQETTSGTTGELFF.

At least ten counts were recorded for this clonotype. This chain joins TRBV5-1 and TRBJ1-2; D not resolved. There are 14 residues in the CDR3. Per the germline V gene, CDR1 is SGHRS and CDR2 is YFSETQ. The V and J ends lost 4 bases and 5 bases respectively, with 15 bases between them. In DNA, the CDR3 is TGCGCCAGCAGCGGAGGGAGGGCAGCTTATGGCTACACCTTC. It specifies CASSGGRAAYGYTF.

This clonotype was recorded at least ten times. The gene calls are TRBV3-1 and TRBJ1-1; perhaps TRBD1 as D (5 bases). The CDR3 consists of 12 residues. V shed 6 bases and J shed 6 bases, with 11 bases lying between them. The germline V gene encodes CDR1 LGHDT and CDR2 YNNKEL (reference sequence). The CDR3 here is CASRGTGAEAFF. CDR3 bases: TGTGCCAGCAGGGGGACTGGGGCTGAAGCTTTCTTT.

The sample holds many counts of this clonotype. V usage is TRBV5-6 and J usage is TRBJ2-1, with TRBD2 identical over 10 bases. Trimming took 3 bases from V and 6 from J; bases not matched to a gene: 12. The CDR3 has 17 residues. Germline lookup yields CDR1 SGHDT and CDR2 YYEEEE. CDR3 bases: TGTGCCAGCAGCTATGGGGGACAGCGGGGGGGCCGCAATGAGCAGTTCTTC. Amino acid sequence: CASSYGGQRGGRNEQFF.